The 23 T cell receptor beta chains reported below all come from one sample, sequenced in a study of response to subunit inactivated influenza vaccine (dated by TCRdb to the late 2010s). The library was made by RT-PCR. TCRdb records Illumina HiSeq 2500 as the sequencer. TCRdb itself trimmed the public reads at Q25 with fastp, ran MiXCR and retained productive beta chains. A single entry per CDR3 protein holds the most common genes and DNA from its merged rows. Recorded for this sample are 550,000 to 800,000 distinct CDR3 sequences; around 14% of them occurred a single time. Approximately 6.5% of the sample is in the top ten clones. The specimen was PBMCs from blood, collected less than 15 days before vaccination. The receptors stem from a man aged 50 or older who received an inactivated influenza vaccine. Donor details come from another sample of the same person, matched by shared clones.

This clonotype was picked up a small number of times. This sequence joins TRBV20-1 and TRBJ2-5; no clear D. This CDR3 region has 11 residues. The germline V and J ends were trimmed by 5 bases and 4 bases, with 8 bases remaining between them. Germline-derived CDR1 and CDR2 are DFQATT and SNEGSKA (reference sequence). The CDR3 DNA is TGCAGTGCTCTGGGAAGAGAGACCCAGTACTTC. It encodes CSALGRETQYF.

This clonotype was observed many times. In DNA, the CDR3 is TGCGCCAGCAGACAGGACAGGGTCTCGGCCGGGGAGCTGTTTTTT. This sequence encodes CASRQDRVSAGELFF. This chain joins TRBV5-1 and TRBJ2-2; TRBD1 agrees at 8 bases. Germline lookup yields CDR1 SGHRS and CDR2 YFSETQ. Germline trimming cut 5 bases from V and 6 bases from J; bases unmatched to any gene: 9. The CDR3 contains 15 residues.

The V and J genes are TRBV5-1 and TRBJ1-5; 7 bases match TRBD1. V was clipped by 6 bases and J by 4 bases; unmatched bases: 10. There are 15 residues in the CDR3. Per the germline V gene, CDR1 is SGHRS and CDR2 is YFSETQ. The CDR3 nucleotides read TGCGCCAGCAAGGAATCGACAGGGCTAAATCAGCCCCAGCATTTT. Encoded protein: CASKESTGLNQPQHF.

This clonotype has ten or more counts. This chain connects TRBV12-3 or TRBV12-4 to TRBJ2-5; D possibly corresponds to TRBD1 (6 bases). CDR3 length equals 13 residues. V was trimmed by 5 bases and J by 4 bases, leaving 11 bases between them. The CDR3 bases are TGTGCCAGCAGTCAAGGCAGGGGAGAGACCCAGTACTTC. Translated, it gives CASSQGRGETQYF.

The chain carries TRBV6-6 and TRBJ1-1; tentative D call: TRBD1 (6 bases). Trimming removed 2 bases at V and 7 bases at J, with 11 bases between. The CDR3 covers 13 residues. In germline, CDR1 is MNHNY, CDR2 SVGAGI (reference sequence). Written as DNA, the CDR3 is TGTGCCAGCAGTTACCAGGGGATGAATGAAGCTTTCTTT. This codes for CASSYQGMNEAFF.

This clonotype occurred once. The rearrangement uses TRBV18 and TRBJ2-7; possible D gene TRBD1, 5 bases. This CDR3 comprises 13 residues. Looked up from germline, CDR1 is KGHSH and CDR2 is LQKENI. V was pared by 3 bases and J by 2 bases, with 8 bases between. The CDR3 here is CASSPTQAYEQYF. In nucleotides, the CDR3 is TGTGCCAGCTCACCCACACAGGCCTACGAGCAGTACTTC.

This chain connects TRBV20-1 to TRBJ1-1; TRBD1 is a possible D gene (6 bases). The CDR3 extends over 13 amino acids. The germline V gene has CDR1 DFQATT and CDR2 SNEGSKA (reference sequence). CDR3 protein: CLKTGTPNTEAFF. The DNA of the CDR3 is TGCCTGAAAACCGGGACACCTAACACTGAAGCTTTCTTT.

This clonotype has ten or more counts. The gene calls are TRBV20-1 and TRBJ2-7; 9 nucleotides align to TRBD1. The V gene's germline CDR1 is DFQATT and CDR2 SNEGSKA (reference sequence). The CDR3 has 13 residues. CDR3 nucleotide sequence: TGCAGAGTAACCGGGACAGGGAGCAACGAGCAGTACTTC. Amino acids: CRVTGTGSNEQYF.

V usage is TRBV28 and J usage is TRBJ1-4; the match to TRBD1 covers 9 bases. The CDR3 loop spans 16 amino acids. Germline CDR1 reads MDHEN; CDR2 reads SYDVKM. The ends lost 6 bases at V and 5 bases at J; junction bases unmatched: 10. The CDR3 region is CASSPPGTGLNEKLFF. The CDR3 nucleotides read TGTGCCAGCAGCCCTCCCGGGACAGGGCTCAATGAAAAACTGTTTTTT.

In its sample, this clonotype was seen many times. The V and J genes are TRBV3-1 and TRBJ2-1; 7 bases line up with TRBD1. J lost 3 bases, V lost 6 bases, and 5 bases had no gene match. Germline CDR1 reads LGHDT; CDR2 reads YNNKEL (reference sequence). The length of the CDR3 is 14 residues. Here the CDR3 reads CASRARDSYNEQFF. The DNA for the CDR3 is TGTGCCAGCAGGGCACGGGACAGCTACAATGAGCAGTTCTTC.

The CDR3 DNA follows: TGTGCCAGTAACCCCGGGACGTCAACCGGGGAGCTGTTTTTT. Translation gives CASNPGTSTGELFF. The genes are TRBV19 and TRBJ2-2, with D possibly called TRBD1 or TRBD2 (5 bases each). The CDR3 spans 14 residues. Germline loops: CDR1 LNHDA, CDR2 SQIVND (reference sequence). V lost 7 bases and J 5 bases, leaving 14 bases between the germline ends.

This clonotype has more than one count but fewer than ten. The chain links TRBV7-9 to TRBJ2-3; D tentatively reads TRBD1 or TRBD2 (6 bases each). There are 16 residues in the CDR3. The V gene's germline CDR1 is SEHNR and CDR2 FQNEAQ (reference sequence). The germline V and J ends were trimmed by 4 bases and 1 base, with 15 bases remaining between them. The CDR3 is CASSSNTGARTDTQYF. The DNA of the CDR3 is TGTGCCAGCAGCTCCAACACGGGGGCCCGCACAGATACGCAGTATTTT.

This clonotype showed up just a few times. V is TRBV15 and J is TRBJ2-1, with D uncertain. The ends were cut back, 1 base at V and 0 bases at J, with 10 bases in the middle. This CDR3 contains 16 residues. Germline V lookup: CDR1 LNHNV, CDR2 YYDKDF (reference sequence). This CDR3 is CATSRVGGFSYNEQFF. CDR3 coding DNA: TGTGCCACCAGCAGAGTGGGCGGATTCTCCTACAATGAGCAGTTCTTC.

This clonotype was recorded many times. The chain employs TRBV20-1 and TRBJ1-1; D might be TRBD1 (5 bases). Trimming removed 6 bases at V and 10 bases at J, with 21 bases between. The CDR3 sequence is 13 residues long. Germline values: CDR1 DFQATT, CDR2 SNEGSKA (reference sequence). CDR3 nucleotides: TGCAGTGCGAGCCAGGGTGTGGGTCGGGGAGCTTTCTTT. Its translation is CSASQGVGRGAFF.

This clonotype was found a few times. The CDR3 DNA is TGTGCCAGCGGATCGGACGGAAGCTATGGCTACACCTTC. Protein: CASGSDGSYGYTF. This chain joins TRBV12-3 or TRBV12-4 and TRBJ1-2; D uncertain. V was shortened by 8 bases and J by 4 bases, with 14 bases between the two germline ends. This CDR3 contains 13 residues.

This chain joins TRBV5-1 and TRBJ1-2; no definite D call. V was clipped by 4 bases and J by 4 bases, with 14 bases between them. This CDR3 has 14 amino acids. Germline CDR1 reads SGHRS; CDR2 reads YFSETQ. The CDR3 loop reads CASSAGAGSYGYTF. The CDR3 nucleotides read TGCGCCAGCAGCGCGGGCGCCGGTTCCTATGGCTACACCTTC.

There are a few counts of this clonotype. CDR3 nucleotides: TGTGCCACCAGCGGGGACAGGGGGCCTTACGAGCAGTACTTC. Its translation is CATSGDRGPYEQYF. The chain is built from TRBV15 and TRBJ2-7, with 12 bases fitting TRBD1. CDR1 is LNHNV and CDR2 is YYDKDF in the germline V gene (reference sequence). V dropped 5 bases and J dropped 4; count of bases not matched to a gene: 3. The CDR3 loop spans 14 amino acids.

About this clonotype itself: At one boundary the junction diverges from the germline segment, which might be a read error. The gene calls are TRBV28 and TRBJ2-7; 8 bases match TRBD2. Germline CDR1 reads MDHEN; CDR2 reads SYDVKM. This CDR3 is 15 amino acids long. The CDR3, as DNA: TGTGCCAGCAGAAGGCCCCCCGGGGGGGCCCACGAGCAGTGCTTC. It specifies CASRRPPGGAHEQCF.

The CDR3 protein is CASSPQGPRETQYF. CDR3 bases: TGTGCCAGCTCACCGCAGGGGCCGAGAGAGACCCAGTACTTC. The chain combines TRBV18 with TRBJ2-5; D perhaps matches TRBD1 (6 bases). CDR1 and CDR2 (germline): KGHSH, LQKENI. CDR3 length equals 14 residues. V was pared by 3 bases and J by 4 bases, with 12 bases between.

This clonotype was detected a few times. The rearrangement links TRBV29-1 to TRBJ1-1, with D possibly being TRBD1 (5 bases). The V gene's germline CDR1 is SQVTM and CDR2 ANQGSEA. The CDR3 contains 13 residues. V was cut by 5 bases and J by 6 bases, with 16 bases left in between. The CDR3 DNA reads TGCAGCGTTCTGCGGGGGATACCTCCTGAAGCTTTCTTT. Translated: CSVLRGIPPEAFF. The entire variable domain, with the rest obtained from reference TRBV29-1 and TRBJ1-1, is as follows: SAVISQKPSRDICQRGTSLTIQCQVDSQVTMMFWYRQQPGQSLTLIATANQGSEATYESGFVIDKFPISRPNLTFSTLTVSNMSPEDSSIYLCSVLRGIPPEAFFGQGTRLTVV.

The table lists this clonotype with a few counts. The genes are TRBV12-3 or TRBV12-4 and TRBJ2-3; a weak D match, TRBD1 (5 bases). V was cut by 1 base and J by 4 bases, with 12 bases left in between. This CDR3 is built from 15 residues. For the CDR3, the DNA is TGTGCCAGCAGTTTAGTGCCCCAAGGGGCAGATACGCAGTATTTT. Amino acid sequence: CASSLVPQGADTQYF.

The table lists this clonotype with a few counts. The chain combines TRBV9 with TRBJ2-7; TRBD2 aligns across 7 bases. From germline, CDR1 is SGDLS and CDR2 YYNGEE. The CDR3 extends over 15 amino acids. V shed 0 bases and J 1 base; nucleotides not matched to a gene: 4. CDR3 region: CASSVALGGSYEQYF. In DNA form, the CDR3 reads TGTGCCAGCAGCGTAGCCTTGGGAGGGTCCTACGAGCAGTACTTC.

This clonotype has a handful of counts. The CDR3 sequence: CASSPQLQGTSSKPQHF. The CDR3 DNA is TGTGCCAGCTCACCACAGTTACAGGGGACCTCAAGTAAGCCCCAGCATTTT. V usage is TRBV18 and J usage is TRBJ1-5; 7 bases match TRBD1. With V trimmed by 1 base and J by 8 bases, 14 bases remained unmatched. Germline V gene data show CDR1 as KGHSH and CDR2 as LQKENI. The CDR3 has 17 residues.